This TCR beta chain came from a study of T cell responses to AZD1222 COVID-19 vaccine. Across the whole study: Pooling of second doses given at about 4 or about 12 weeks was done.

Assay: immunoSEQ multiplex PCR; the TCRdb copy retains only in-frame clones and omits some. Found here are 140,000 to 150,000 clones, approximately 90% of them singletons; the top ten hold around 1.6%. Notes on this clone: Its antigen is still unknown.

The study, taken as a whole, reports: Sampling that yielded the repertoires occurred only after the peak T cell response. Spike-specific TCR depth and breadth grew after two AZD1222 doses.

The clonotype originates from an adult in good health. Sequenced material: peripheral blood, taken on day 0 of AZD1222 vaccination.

The CDR3 here is CASSPIGGAASYEQYF. The CDR3, as DNA: TGTGCCAGCTCACCTATCGGAGGGGCAGCATCCTACGAGCAGTACTTC. The chain has TRBV18 and TRBJ2-7; D may be TRBD2 (6 bases). CDR3 length: 16 residues. The germline gives CDR1 KGHSH, CDR2 LQKENI. Trimming took off 3 bases at V and 1 base at J, with 16 bases between the two ends.